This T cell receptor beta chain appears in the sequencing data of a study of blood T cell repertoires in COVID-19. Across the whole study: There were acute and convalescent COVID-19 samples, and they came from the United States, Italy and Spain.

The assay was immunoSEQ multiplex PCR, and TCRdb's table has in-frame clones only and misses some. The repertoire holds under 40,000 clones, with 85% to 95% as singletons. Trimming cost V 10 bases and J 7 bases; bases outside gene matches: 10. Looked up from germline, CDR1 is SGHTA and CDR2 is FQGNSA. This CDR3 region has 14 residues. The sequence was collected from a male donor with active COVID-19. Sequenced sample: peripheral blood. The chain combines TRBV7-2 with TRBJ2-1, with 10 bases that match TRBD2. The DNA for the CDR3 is TGTGCCACCGGACAAGCGGGGGGGCAGAATGAGCAGTTCTTC. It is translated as CATGQAGGQNEQFF.